The 22 T cell receptor beta chains reported below all come from one sample, sequenced in a study of blood T cell repertoires in COVID-19. Here immunoSEQ multiplex PCR was the method, and the copy in TCRdb shows in-frame clones only, minus some. This table has 150,000 to 190,000 clones, around 80% appearing once. Sequenced material: peripheral blood. The receptors come from a woman between 50 and 59 years old with acute or convalescent COVID-19.

The chain combines TRBV12-3 or TRBV12-4 with TRBJ2-2; no clear D gene. V was pared by 5 bases and J by 1 base, with 2 bases between. This CDR3 is 12 amino acids long. CDR3 sequence (DNA): TGTGCCAGCAGTCAGAACACCGGGGAGCTGTTTTTT. This codes for CASSQNTGELFF.

The V gene is TRBV3-1 (or the pseudogene TRBV3-2), the J gene TRBJ1-1; D gene ambiguous. CDR1 and CDR2 from the germline V gene are LGHDT and YNNKEL (reference sequence). Trimming pared 0 bases from V and 8 bases from J, leaving 13 bases between. The CDR3 loop spans 14 amino acids. The CDR3 loop reads CASSQDRTYEEAFF. The CDR3 nucleotides read TGTGCCAGCAGCCAAGATCGAACATACGAAGAAGCTTTCTTT.

The genes are TRBV28 and TRBJ2-7; D unresolved. Trimming removed 8 bases from V and 3 bases from J, with 11 bases in between. The CDR3 spans 12 residues. From germline, CDR1 is MDHEN and CDR2 SYDVKM. The CDR3 spells CASSVSRYEQYF. The CDR3 DNA reads TGTGCCAGCTCAGTCTCCCGCTACGAGCAGTACTTC.

This chain links TRBV21-1 with TRBJ1-6. TRBV21-1 is deemed a pseudogene. The CDR3 is 17 residues long. The CDR3 sequence: CASSSLIGSSYNSPLHF. DNA of the CDR3: TGTGCCAGCAGCTCATTGATCGGGAGCTCCTATAATTCACCCCTCCACTTT.

CDR3 DNA: TGTGCCAGCAGCTTGGAAATGGGATGGACAGGGAGGGCCCATGGCTACACCTTC. Protein: CASSLEMGWTGRAHGYTF. The chain has TRBV5-5 and TRBJ1-2; TRBD1 matches 8 bases. Germline V gene data show CDR1 as SGHKS and CDR2 as YYEKEE (reference sequence). The CDR3 covers 18 residues. With V trimmed by 0 bases and J by 6 bases, 16 bases remained unmatched.

A few counts support this clone. The chain joins TRBV5-6 to TRBJ1-2; D gene ambiguous. From germline, CDR1 is SGHDT and CDR2 YYEEEE. With 0 bases removed from V and 7 bases from J, the gap between germline ends came to 10 bases. The CDR3 extends over 13 amino acids. DNA for the CDR3: TGTGCCAGCAGCTTGGTGGGCGGGTTTGGCTACACCTTC. It is translated as CASSLVGGFGYTF.

The chain employs TRBV5-1 and TRBJ1-4; 8 bases agree with TRBD1. The CDR3 is made up of 14 amino acids. CDR1 and CDR2 from the germline V gene are SGHRS and YFSETQ. After removal of 3 bases from V and 8 bases from J, the junction contained 6 bases not matched to a gene. The CDR3 here is CASSSGQGREKLFF. DNA for the CDR3: TGCGCCAGCAGCTCCGGACAGGGACGAGAAAAACTGTTTTTT.

The chain recombines TRBV5-8 with TRBJ2-2, with TRBD1 matching 8 bases. The CDR3 is made up of 15 amino acids. J gave up 5 bases and V 0 bases, and 3 bases lay outside the gene matches. Germline loops: CDR1 SGHTS, CDR2 YDEGEE. CDR3 sequence (DNA): TGTGCCAGCAGCTTGGGACAGGGGAAGACCGGGGAGCTGTTTTTT. It translates to CASSLGQGKTGELFF.

The chain couples TRBV19 to TRBJ2-1; 7 bases are shared with TRBD1. This CDR3 is built from 15 residues. The germline gives CDR1 LNHDA, CDR2 SQIVND (reference sequence). J lost 4 bases, V lost 5 bases, and 8 bases had no gene match. The CDR3 loop is CASSPRQGLYNEQFF. As DNA, the CDR3 is TGTGCCAGTAGTCCCAGACAGGGCCTATACAATGAGCAGTTCTTC.

V gene TRBV28 combines with J gene TRBJ1-2; 9 nucleotides match TRBD1. V trimming: 5 bases; J trimming: 5 bases; junction bases outside the gene matches: 3. The germline CDR1 and CDR2 sequences are MDHEN and SYDVKM. This CDR3 comprises 13 residues. The CDR3 DNA follows: TGTGCCAGCAGTCCGGGACAGGGATATGGCTACACCTTC. This gives the protein CASSPGQGYGYTF.

The V gene is TRBV27, the J gene TRBJ2-7; tentative D call: TRBD2 (6 bases). Per germline, CDR1 MNHEY and CDR2 SMNVEV (reference sequence). Trimming removed 5 bases from V and 6 bases from J, with 23 bases in between. The CDR3 runs to 16 residues. CDR3 amino acids: CASSPTPRDWVVEQYF. The CDR3 nucleotides read TGTGCCAGCAGTCCCACGCCCCGGGACTGGGTGGTCGAGCAGTACTTC.

This chain connects TRBV2 to TRBJ2-7; 8 nucleotides align to TRBD1. Germline V gene data show CDR1 as SNHLY and CDR2 as FYNNEI. With V trimmed by 6 bases and J by 1 base, 8 bases remained unmatched. The length of the CDR3 is 15 residues. The CDR3 loop reads CASRADRVGSYEQYF. For the CDR3, the DNA is TGTGCCAGCAGAGCGGACAGGGTAGGGTCCTACGAGCAGTACTTC.

The J gene is TRBJ1-5, the V gene TRBV30, with D maybe TRBD1 (5 bases). V lost 2 bases and J 5 bases, leaving 10 bases between the germline ends. This CDR3 is built from 13 residues. Germline CDR1 reads GTSNPN; CDR2 reads SVGIG (reference sequence). The CDR3 nucleotides read TGTGCCTGGAGTAAGGGGAGGGATCAGCCCCAGCATTTT. Its translation is CAWSKGRDQPQHF.

The chain joins TRBV5-1 to TRBJ1-4, with D perhaps TRBD1 (5 bases). Between the trimmed V and J ends, which lost 3 bases and 4 bases, there was a span of 19 bases. CDR1 and CDR2 from the germline V gene are SGHRS and YFSETQ. This CDR3 has 17 residues. CDR3 in amino acids: CASSSGWSSDSNEKLFF. For the CDR3, the DNA is TGCGCCAGCAGCTCAGGATGGTCTTCAGACAGTAATGAAAAACTGTTTTTT.

The J gene is TRBJ2-7, the V gene TRBV18; 13 bases fit TRBD2. This CDR3 comprises 16 residues. Germline V gives CDR1 KGHSH, CDR2 LQKENI. V was pared by 2 bases and J by 7 bases, with 8 bases of the junction left unmatched. CDR3 protein: CASSPTTSGRAGEQYF. The CDR3 DNA reads as TGTGCCAGCTCACCAACAACTAGCGGGAGGGCGGGGGAGCAGTACTTC. Based on the CDR3 plus reference TRBV18 and TRBJ2-7, the full variable domain is NAGVMQNPRHLVRRRGQEARLRCSPMKGHSHVYWYRQLPEEGLKFMVYLQKENIIDESGMPKERFSAEFPKEGPSILRIQQVVRGDSAAYFCASSPTTSGRAGEQYFGPGTRLTVT.

J is TRBJ2-1 and V is TRBV5-1; 10 bases fit TRBD2. Looked up from germline, CDR1 is SGHRS and CDR2 is YFSETQ. V shed 2 bases, J shed 5 bases, and the junction held 4 bases outside the gene matches. CDR3 length equals 15 residues. The CDR3 nucleotides read TGCGCCAGCAGCTTTACGACTAGCGGGCACAATGAGCAGTTCTTC. This translates into CASSFTTSGHNEQFF.

The chain recombines TRBV2 with TRBJ2-5; 7 bases match TRBD2. CDR3 size: 13 residues. Germline lookup yields CDR1 SNHLY and CDR2 FYNNEI. The V and J ends lost 7 bases and 4 bases, in that order; junction bases with no gene match: 6. In DNA, the CDR3 is TGTGCCAGCACCCTCGGGGGGTTAGAGACCCAGTACTTC. It codes for CASTLGGLETQYF.

Only one count was recorded for this clone. V is TRBV10-3 and J is TRBJ1-6; 7 bases match TRBD1. Looked up from germline, CDR1 is ENHRY and CDR2 is SYGVKD. V dropped 2 bases and J dropped 7; count of bases not matched to a gene: 8. This CDR3 spans 16 amino acids. In nucleotides, the CDR3 is TGTGCCATCAGTGAGCCCAGGGGGGTCGGCAATTCACCCCTCCACTTT. Its translation is CAISEPRGVGNSPLHF.

The chain links TRBV3-1 (or the pseudogene TRBV3-2) to TRBJ1-2; maybe TRBD1 (6 bases). Germline-derived CDR1 and CDR2 are LGHDT and YNNKEL (reference sequence). V lost 2 bases and J lost 4, with 11 bases in between. This CDR3 spans 14 amino acids. CDR3 nucleotides: TGTGCCAGCAGCCAACTACAGGGCGGCTATGGCTACACCTTC. Its translation: CASSQLQGGYGYTF.

The chain carries TRBV7-3 and TRBJ2-4; 9 bases map to TRBD1. Germline V gene data show CDR1 as SGHTA and CDR2 as FQGTGA. CDR3 length equals 18 residues. V lost 5 bases to trimming and J lost 8 bases; unmatched junction nucleotides: 19. The CDR3 reads CASSLNRDRVTYTYIQYF. The CDR3 nucleotides read TGTGCCAGCAGCCTCAATAGGGACAGGGTGACATATACCTACATTCAGTACTTC.

This chain links TRBV4-2 with TRBJ2-1; 13 bases are a match to TRBD2. Germline V gives CDR1 LGHNA, CDR2 YNFKEQ. CDR3 size: 13 residues. J lost 8 bases, V lost 9 bases, and 4 bases had no gene match. The CDR3 is CASQTSGGDEQFF. The DNA of the CDR3 is TGTGCCAGTCAAACTAGCGGGGGGGATGAGCAGTTCTTC.

The chain recombines TRBV29-1 with TRBJ2-1; 10 bases align to TRBD2. The CDR3 runs to 14 residues. With 6 bases clipped from V and 2 bases from J, the junction kept 4 bases outside the gene matches. Germline-derived CDR1 and CDR2 are SQVTM and ANQGSEA. The CDR3 here is CSVSGGATYNEQFF. DNA for the CDR3: TGCAGCGTGAGCGGGGGGGCGACCTACAATGAGCAGTTCTTC.